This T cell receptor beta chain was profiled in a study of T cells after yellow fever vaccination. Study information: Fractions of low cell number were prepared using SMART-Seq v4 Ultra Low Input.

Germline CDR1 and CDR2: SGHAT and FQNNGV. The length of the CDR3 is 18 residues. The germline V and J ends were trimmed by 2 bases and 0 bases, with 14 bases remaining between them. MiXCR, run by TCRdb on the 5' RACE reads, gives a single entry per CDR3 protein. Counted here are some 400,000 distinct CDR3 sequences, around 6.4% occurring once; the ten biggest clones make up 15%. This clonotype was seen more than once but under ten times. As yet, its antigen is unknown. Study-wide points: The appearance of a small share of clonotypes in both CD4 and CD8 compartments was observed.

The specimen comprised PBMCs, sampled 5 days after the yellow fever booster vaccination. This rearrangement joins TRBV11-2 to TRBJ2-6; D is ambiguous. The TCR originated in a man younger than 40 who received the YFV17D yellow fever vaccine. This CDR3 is CASSLRVETDSGANVLTF. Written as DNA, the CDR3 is TGTGCCAGCAGCTTAAGAGTCGAGACGGACTCTGGGGCCAACGTCCTGACTTTC.